These 14 T cell receptor beta chains originate from one sample sequenced in a study of blood T cell repertoires in COVID-19. Generated by immunoSEQ multiplex PCR, the TCRdb table keeps only in-frame clones and is missing some. The profile covers some 300,000 clones, with around 85% appearing a single time and 4% to 5% taken by the ten largest. Sequenced sample: peripheral blood. These receptors came from a woman between 45 and 65 years old with active or convalescent COVID-19.

The chain carries TRBV5-1 and TRBJ1-2; D gene unclear. Per the germline V gene, CDR1 is SGHRS and CDR2 is YFSETQ. Trimming shortened V by 6 bases and J by 6 bases, and 15 bases separated the two germline ends. The CDR3 has 13 residues. CDR3: CASTNPGSDGYTF. As DNA, the CDR3 is TGCGCCAGCACTAACCCGGGGAGTGATGGCTACACCTTC.

This sequence joins TRBV6-5 and TRBJ1-2; D is ambiguous. V was pared by 6 bases and J by 7 bases, with 9 bases between. The CDR3 spans 11 residues. Germline CDR1 and CDR2: MNHEY and SVGAGI. CDR3 amino acids: CASSITGGYTF. The DNA for the CDR3 is TGTGCCAGCAGCATTACGGGTGGCTACACCTTC.

The V call is TRBV18, the J call TRBJ1-6; TRBD1 is a possible D gene (6 bases). The germline gives CDR1 KGHSH, CDR2 LQKENI. This CDR3 is built from 13 residues. Trimming removed 5 bases from V and 8 bases from J, with 10 bases in between. CDR3 loop: CASSSRQDSPLHF. In DNA, the CDR3 is TGTGCCAGCTCATCGAGACAGGATTCACCCCTCCACTTT.

The rearrangement links TRBV4-1 to TRBJ1-2; D is possibly TRBD1 (5 bases). The CDR3 is made up of 16 amino acids. V lost 0 bases and J lost 8, with 19 bases in between. From germline, CDR1 is MGHRA and CDR2 YSYEKL. The CDR3 DNA reads as TGCGCCAGCAGCCAAGAGGGACTCAGGAGGTGGGACGGCTACACCTTC. Protein sequence: CASSQEGLRRWDGYTF.

J is TRBJ1-1 and V is TRBV28; weak D call: TRBD1 (5 bases). Germline-derived CDR1 and CDR2 are MDHEN and SYDVKM. The CDR3 spans 13 residues. V dropped 1 base and J dropped 5 bases, with 8 bases sitting between them. Here the CDR3 DNA reads TGTGCCAGCAGTTTATCAGGGAAGACTGAAGCTTTCTTT. Translating it yields CASSLSGKTEAFF.

CDR3 sequence reads: CASRRVATSADTQYF. In DNA form, the CDR3 reads TGTGCCAGTAGAAGGGTAGCCACTAGTGCAGATACGCAGTATTTT. The gene calls are TRBV19 and TRBJ2-3; tentatively, D is TRBD2 (5 bases). This CDR3 is 15 amino acids long. The germline CDR1 and CDR2 sequences are LNHDA and SQIVND (reference sequence). V gave up 6 bases and J gave up 4 bases, with 17 bases separating them.

The CDR3 DNA reads TGCGCCAGCAGTGTGGGGGGAACGAACACAGATACGCAGTATTTT. Protein product: CASSVGGTNTDTQYF. The chain links TRBV5-1 to TRBJ2-3; a possible D gene is TRBD2 (6 bases). The CDR3 runs 15 residues. The germline V and J ends were trimmed by 5 bases and 2 bases, with 15 bases remaining between them. In germline, CDR1 is SGHRS, CDR2 YFSETQ.

The rearrangement links TRBV19 to TRBJ2-1, with 8 bases fitting TRBD2. V shed 4 bases and J 5 bases; nucleotides not matched to a gene: 10. This CDR3 has 16 residues. CDR1 is LNHDA and CDR2 is SQIVND in the germline V gene (reference sequence). In DNA form, the CDR3 reads TGTGCCAGTAGTAGGCAGGGCGGGAGGAGTAACAATGAGCAGTTCTTC. It specifies CASSRQGGRSNNEQFF.

V gene TRBV18 combines with J gene TRBJ2-7, with TRBD2 matching over 7 bases. Germline values: CDR1 KGHSH, CDR2 LQKENI. This CDR3 contains 13 residues. V dropped 8 bases and J dropped 6; count of bases not matched to a gene: 10. The CDR3 sequence is CASKREVGGEQYF. CDR3 DNA: TGTGCCAGCAAACGGGAGGTTGGGGGCGAGCAGTACTTC.

The rearrangement uses TRBV28 and TRBJ1-2, with TRBD1 matching 10 bases. Trimming at V came to 6 bases and at J to 2 bases, leaving 6 bases not matched to a gene. The CDR3 totals 15 residues. CDR1 is MDHEN, CDR2 SYDVKM, per germline. The CDR3: CASSPTGGPNYGYTF. In nucleotides, the CDR3 is TGTGCCAGCAGCCCGACAGGGGGCCCAAACTATGGCTACACCTTC.

The rearrangement uses TRBV5-1 and TRBJ2-7, with TRBD2 identical over 12 bases. Germline values: CDR1 SGHRS, CDR2 YFSETQ. The V and J ends lost 4 bases and 6 bases, in that order; junction bases with no gene match: 11. This CDR3 is built from 16 residues. The DNA of the CDR3 is TGCGCCAGCAGCCTCAGGACTAGCGGGAACTCTGGCGAGCAGTACTTC. Its translation: CASSLRTSGNSGEQYF.

The rearrangement links TRBV5-1 to TRBJ2-5; the D gene is possibly TRBD2 (5 bases). The germline CDR1 and CDR2 sequences are SGHRS and YFSETQ. The CDR3 spans 15 residues. V was clipped by 5 bases and J by 5 bases, with 19 bases between them. CDR3: CASSPVRTRVETQYF. The CDR3 region has the DNA TGCGCCAGCAGTCCAGTAAGAACTAGGGTTGAGACCCAGTACTTC.

The chain is built from TRBV5-1 and TRBJ1-4; 9 bases match TRBD1. The germline gives CDR1 SGHRS, CDR2 YFSETQ. The V segment lost 2 bases and the J segment 8 bases; nucleotides outside the gene matches: 7. The CDR3 length is 15 residues. For the CDR3, the DNA is TGCGCCAGCAGCTTCCTGGGACAGGGCAGCGAAAAACTGTTTTTT. It yields the protein CASSFLGQGSEKLFF.

The CDR3 nucleotides are TGCGCCAGCAGCTCAGAATCTGGGACAGGGGATACCCAGTACTTC. This translates into CASSSESGTGDTQYF. The chain uses TRBV5-1 and TRBJ2-5, with TRBD1 identical over 10 bases. V gave up 3 bases and J gave up 8 bases; unmatched junction bases: 10. Germline V gene data show CDR1 as SGHRS and CDR2 as YFSETQ. CDR3 length equals 15 residues.